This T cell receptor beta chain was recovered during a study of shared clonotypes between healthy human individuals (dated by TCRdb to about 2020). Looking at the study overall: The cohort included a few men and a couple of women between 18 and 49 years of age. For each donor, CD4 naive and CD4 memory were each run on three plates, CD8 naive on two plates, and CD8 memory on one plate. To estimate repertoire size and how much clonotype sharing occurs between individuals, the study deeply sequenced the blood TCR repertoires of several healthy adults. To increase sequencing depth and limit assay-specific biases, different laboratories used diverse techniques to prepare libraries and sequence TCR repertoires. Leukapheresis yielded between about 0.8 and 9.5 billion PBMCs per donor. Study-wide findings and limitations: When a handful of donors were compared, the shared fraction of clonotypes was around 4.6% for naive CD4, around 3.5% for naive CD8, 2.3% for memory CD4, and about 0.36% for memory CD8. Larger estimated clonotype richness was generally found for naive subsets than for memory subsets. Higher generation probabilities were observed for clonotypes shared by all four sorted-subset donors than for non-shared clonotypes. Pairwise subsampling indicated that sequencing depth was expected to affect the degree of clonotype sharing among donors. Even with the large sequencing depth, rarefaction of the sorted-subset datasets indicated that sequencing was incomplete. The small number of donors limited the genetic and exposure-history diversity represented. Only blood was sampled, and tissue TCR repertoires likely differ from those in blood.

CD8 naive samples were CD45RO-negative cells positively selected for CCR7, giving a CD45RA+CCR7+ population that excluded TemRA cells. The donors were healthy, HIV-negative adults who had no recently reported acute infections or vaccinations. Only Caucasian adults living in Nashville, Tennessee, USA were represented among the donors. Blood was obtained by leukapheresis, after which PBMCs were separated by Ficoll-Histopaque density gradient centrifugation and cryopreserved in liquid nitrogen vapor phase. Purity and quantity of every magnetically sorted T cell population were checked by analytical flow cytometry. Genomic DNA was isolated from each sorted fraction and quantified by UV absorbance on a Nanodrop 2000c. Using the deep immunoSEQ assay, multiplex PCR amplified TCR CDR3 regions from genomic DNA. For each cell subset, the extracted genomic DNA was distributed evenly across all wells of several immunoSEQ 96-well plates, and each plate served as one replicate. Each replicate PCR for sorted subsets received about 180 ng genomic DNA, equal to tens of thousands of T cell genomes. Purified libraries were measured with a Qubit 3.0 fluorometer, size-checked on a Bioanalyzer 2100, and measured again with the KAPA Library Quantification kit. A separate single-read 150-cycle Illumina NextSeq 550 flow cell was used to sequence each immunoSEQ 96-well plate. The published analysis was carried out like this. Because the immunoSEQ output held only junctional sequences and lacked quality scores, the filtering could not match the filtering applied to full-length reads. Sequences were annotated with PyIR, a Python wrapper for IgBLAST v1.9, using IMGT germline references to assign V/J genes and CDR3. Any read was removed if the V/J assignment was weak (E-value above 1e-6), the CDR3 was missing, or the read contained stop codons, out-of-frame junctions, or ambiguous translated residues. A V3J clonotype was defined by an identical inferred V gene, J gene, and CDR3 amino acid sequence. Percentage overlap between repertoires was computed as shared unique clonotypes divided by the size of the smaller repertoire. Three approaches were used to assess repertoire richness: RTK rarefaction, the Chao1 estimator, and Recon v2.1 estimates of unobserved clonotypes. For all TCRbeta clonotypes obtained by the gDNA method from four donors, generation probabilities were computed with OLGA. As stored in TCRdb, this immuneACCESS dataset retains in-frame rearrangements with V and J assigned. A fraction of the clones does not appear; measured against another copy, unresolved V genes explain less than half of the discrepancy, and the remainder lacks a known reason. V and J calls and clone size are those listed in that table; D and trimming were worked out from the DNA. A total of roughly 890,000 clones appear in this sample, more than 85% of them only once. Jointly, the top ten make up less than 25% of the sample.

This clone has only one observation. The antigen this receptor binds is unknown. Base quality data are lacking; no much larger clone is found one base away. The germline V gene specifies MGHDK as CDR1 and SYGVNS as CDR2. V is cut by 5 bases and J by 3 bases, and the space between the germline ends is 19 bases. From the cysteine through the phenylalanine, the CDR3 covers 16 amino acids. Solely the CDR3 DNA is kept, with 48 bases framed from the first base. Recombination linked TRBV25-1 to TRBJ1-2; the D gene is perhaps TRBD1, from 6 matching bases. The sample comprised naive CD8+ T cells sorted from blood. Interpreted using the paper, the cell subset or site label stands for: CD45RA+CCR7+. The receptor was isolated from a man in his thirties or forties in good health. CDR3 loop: CASSKSDSGKYYGYTF. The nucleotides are TGTGCCAGCAGTAAATCGGACAGCGGCAAGTACTATGGCTACACCTTC.